This T cell receptor (beta chain) appears in the sequencing data of a study of T-cell reconstitution after alpha-beta-depleted transplantation in children listed by TCRdb under 2016. Background on the whole study: Using TCR repertoire profiling, the study quantitatively followed how T-cell immune reconstitution unfolded in children after TCRalphabeta/CD19-depleted allogeneic hematopoietic cell transplantation.

V sheds 4 bases and J sheds 6 bases, leaving 7 bases between their ends. As encoded in the germline V gene (reference sequence), CDR1 is MNHNY while CDR2 is SVGAGI. The CDR3 holds 12 amino acids from the cysteine to the phenylalanine. Only the CDR3 portion is preserved as DNA: 36 bases, with reading frame beginning at the first base. Receptors were amplified or captured by PCR. For sequencing, an Illumina HiSeq 2500 was employed. TCR library preparation used molecular barcoding, with unique molecular identifiers applied to normalize quantification of the TCRbeta repertoire. TCRdb took the public reads, trimmed them with fastp at Q25, ran MiXCR for clone calling and kept in-frame beta chains. When rows share a CDR3 protein, they turn into one entry using the most common DNA and genes. For this sample there are about 610,000 distinct CDR3 sequences; roughly 10% appear just once. Of the sample, less than 5% falls within the top ten clones.

A remark on this clonotype: The target of this receptor is not known. No much larger clone is present one base from it, and per-base qualities are unavailable.

The sequence came from a human donor who donated a stem cell graft to a child with acute myeloid leukemia. The specimen comprised PBMCs from the stem cell graft donor, sampled from the stem cell graft. The chain uses TRBV6-6 and TRBJ2-1, with no confident D gene call. This receptor carries the CDR3 CASSSRFNEQFF. The base sequence is TGTGCCAGCAGTTCCCGATTCAATGAGCAGTTCTTC.